Shown below are 8 T cell receptor beta chains from a single sample sequenced in a study of vaccination effects on CD4 cells after COVID-19. No antigen is known for these receptors. Sequencing in the ViraFEST assay came after antigen-specific CD4+ T cells had been expanded with viral peptide pools, which were used to stimulate PBMC. Subsequent to a culture period of approximately 11 days, CD4+ T cells were isolated. Their SARS-CoV-2 infection, verified by PCR, occurred between March and December 2020. TCRdb's table, derived via immunoSEQ multiplex PCR, lists solely in-frame clones and lacks some. The table records fewer than 90,000 clones, 65% to 75% of them present only once. Sequenced material: CD4+ T cells from PBMCs cultured with HIV peptides, taken before COVID-19 vaccination. As to subset: HIV-1 Nef peptide pool negative control/reference culture. The receptors originated from a human donor who had a prior SARS-CoV-2 infection.

V gene TRBV6-5 combines with J gene TRBJ2-5; 7 bases match TRBD2. Germline loops: CDR1 MNHEY, CDR2 SVGAGI. The trim removed 3 bases at V and 5 bases at J, leaving 9 bases unmatched. CDR3 length equals 15 residues. The CDR3 sequence is CASSYGGSGWETQYF. In DNA form, the CDR3 reads TGTGCCAGCAGTTATGGCGGGAGTGGCTGGGAGACCCAGTACTTC.

The V gene is TRBV3-1 (or the pseudogene TRBV3-2), the J gene TRBJ1-6; 10 nucleotides line up with TRBD1. The V gene end was trimmed by 2 bases and the J gene end by 1 base; junction bases not matched to a gene: 2. Germline loops: CDR1 LGHDT, CDR2 YNNKEL (reference sequence). CDR3 length: 17 amino acids. This chain's CDR3 is CASSQRQGASYNSPLHF. The CDR3 DNA sequence: TGTGCCAGCAGCCAAAGACAGGGGGCGTCCTATAATTCACCCCTCCACTTT.

The chain has TRBV9 and TRBJ2-1, with 11 bases aligning to TRBD2. V was clipped by 4 bases and J by 5 bases; unmatched bases: 8. The CDR3 totals 16 residues. Looked up from germline, CDR1 is SGDLS and CDR2 is YYNGEE. CDR3 protein: CASSPAVGLADNEQFF. The CDR3 coding sequence is TGTGCCAGCAGCCCAGCTGTGGGACTAGCGGACAATGAGCAGTTCTTC.

This sequence joins TRBV7-2 and TRBJ2-1; TRBD2 is a possible D gene (5 bases). This CDR3 comprises 15 residues. The germline gives CDR1 SGHTA, CDR2 FQGNSA. V was shortened by 5 bases and J by 0 bases, with 11 bases between the two germline ends. CDR3 nucleotides: TGTGCCAGCAGCGACCTGGGGAGCTCCTACAATGAGCAGTTCTTC. Its protein is CASSDLGSSYNEQFF.

The sample holds one count of this clone. The CDR3 loop is CASSLDPPGTQYF. The CDR3 nucleotides read TGTGCCAGCAGCCTAGATCCACCCGGGACCCAGTACTTC. The V call is TRBV6-2 or TRBV6-3, the J call TRBJ2-5, with D uncertain. CDR1 is MNHEY and CDR2 is SVGEGT in the germline V gene. The length of the CDR3 is 13 residues. Trimming left V 6 bases short and J 7 bases short, with 15 bases between.

This sequence joins TRBV7-9 and TRBJ2-5; TRBD1 agrees at 9 bases. The junction had 14 bases not matched to a gene; V was cut back by 4 bases and J by 5 bases. Germline CDR1 is SEHNR and CDR2 is FQNEAQ (reference sequence). This CDR3 has 17 residues. DNA for the CDR3: TGTGCCAGCAGCTCAAACCGGGACAGGGCTTATAGTGAGACCCAGTACTTC. This codes for CASSSNRDRAYSETQYF. The full variable domain, in which reference TRBV7-9 and TRBJ2-5 provide the parts outside the CDR3, is DTGVSQNPRHKITKRGQNVTFRCDPISEHNRLYWYRQTLGQGPEFLTYFQNEAQLEKSRLLSDRFSAERPKGSFSTLEIQRTEQGDSAMYLCASSSNRDRAYSETQYFGPGTRLLVL.

This clone was counted between two and nine times. The V call is TRBV2, the J call TRBJ2-7; 9 nucleotides agree with TRBD1. Germline trimming cut 7 bases from V and 2 bases from J; bases unmatched to any gene: 3. This CDR3 is built from 13 residues. Germline-derived CDR1 and CDR2 are SNHLY and FYNNEI. The CDR3: CASNRDRAYEQYF. CDR3 DNA: TGTGCCAGCAATAGGGACAGGGCCTACGAGCAGTACTTC.

This clone was recorded once. This sequence joins TRBV11-3 and TRBJ2-5, with a possible D match to TRBD1 (5 bases). CDR1 SGHNT and CDR2 YENEEA come from the germline V gene. Trimming took 2 bases from V and 1 from J, leaving 14 bases between them. The CDR3 contains 16 residues. The CDR3 loop reads CASSLKVGRVQETQYF. As DNA, the CDR3 is TGTGCCAGCAGCTTAAAAGTGGGCAGGGTCCAAGAGACCCAGTACTTC.